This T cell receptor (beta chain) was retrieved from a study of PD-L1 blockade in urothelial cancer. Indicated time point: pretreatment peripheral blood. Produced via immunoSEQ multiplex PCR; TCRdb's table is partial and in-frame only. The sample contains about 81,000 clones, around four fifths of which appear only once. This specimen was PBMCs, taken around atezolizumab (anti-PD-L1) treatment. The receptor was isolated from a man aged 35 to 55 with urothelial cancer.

CDR3 coding DNA: TGTGCCAGAAATGGCAGGGGAAACTACGAGCAGTACTTC. It translates to CARNGRGNYEQYF. The genes are TRBV2 and TRBJ2-7, with D possibly TRBD1 on 6 matching bases. In germline, CDR1 is SNHLY, CDR2 FYNNEI. Trimming took off 9 bases at V and 3 bases at J, with 15 bases between the two ends. The CDR3 loop spans 13 amino acids.